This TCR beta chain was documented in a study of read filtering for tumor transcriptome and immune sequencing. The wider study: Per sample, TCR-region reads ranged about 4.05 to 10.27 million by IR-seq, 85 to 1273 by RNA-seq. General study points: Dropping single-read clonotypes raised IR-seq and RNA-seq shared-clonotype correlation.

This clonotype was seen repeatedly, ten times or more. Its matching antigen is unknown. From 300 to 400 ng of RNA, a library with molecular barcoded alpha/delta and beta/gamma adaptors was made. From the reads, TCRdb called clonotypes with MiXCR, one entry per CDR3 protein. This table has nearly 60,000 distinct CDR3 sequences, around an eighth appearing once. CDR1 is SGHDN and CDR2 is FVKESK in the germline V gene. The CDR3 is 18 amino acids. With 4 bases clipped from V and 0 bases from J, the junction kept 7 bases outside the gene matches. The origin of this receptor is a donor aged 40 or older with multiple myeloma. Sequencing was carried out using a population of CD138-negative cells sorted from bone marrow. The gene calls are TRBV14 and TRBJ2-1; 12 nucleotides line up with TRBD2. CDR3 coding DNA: TGTGCCAGCAGCCCGAGGAGGACTAGCGGGGACTCCTACAATGAGCAGTTCTTC. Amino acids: CASSPRRTSGDSYNEQFF.